In this sample, the clone carrying this T cell receptor (beta chain) turned up a few times. Its antigen remains unidentified. This sample is drawn from a study of T-cell memory formation after mild COVID-19. TCRdb re-derived calls from the 5' RACE reads in MiXCR, one entry per CDR3 protein. The sample shows about 540,000 distinct CDR3 sequences, roughly 22% of them seen only once. The CDR3 is 12 amino acids. V was trimmed by 1 base and J by 7 bases, leaving 7 bases between them. CDR1 is SEHNR and CDR2 is FQNEAQ in the germline V gene (reference sequence). Overall study results and limits: Researchers report contracting CD4+ clones mostly in CM and EM, with CD8+ clones in EMRA. Within pre-infection memory, some responding clones were found, suggesting cross-reactive memory joined.

The specimen was PBMCs or a T cell subset sorted from them (not recorded which). The clonotype comes from an adult woman who had mild COVID-19 (a few samples of this study predate the infection). Cell type and time point are not known. V gene TRBV7-9 combines with J gene TRBJ1-1; D is unresolved. The CDR3 coding sequence is TGTGCCAGCAGCTTAGGGCCGGGTGAAGCTTTCTTT. Its translation: CASSLGPGEAFF.